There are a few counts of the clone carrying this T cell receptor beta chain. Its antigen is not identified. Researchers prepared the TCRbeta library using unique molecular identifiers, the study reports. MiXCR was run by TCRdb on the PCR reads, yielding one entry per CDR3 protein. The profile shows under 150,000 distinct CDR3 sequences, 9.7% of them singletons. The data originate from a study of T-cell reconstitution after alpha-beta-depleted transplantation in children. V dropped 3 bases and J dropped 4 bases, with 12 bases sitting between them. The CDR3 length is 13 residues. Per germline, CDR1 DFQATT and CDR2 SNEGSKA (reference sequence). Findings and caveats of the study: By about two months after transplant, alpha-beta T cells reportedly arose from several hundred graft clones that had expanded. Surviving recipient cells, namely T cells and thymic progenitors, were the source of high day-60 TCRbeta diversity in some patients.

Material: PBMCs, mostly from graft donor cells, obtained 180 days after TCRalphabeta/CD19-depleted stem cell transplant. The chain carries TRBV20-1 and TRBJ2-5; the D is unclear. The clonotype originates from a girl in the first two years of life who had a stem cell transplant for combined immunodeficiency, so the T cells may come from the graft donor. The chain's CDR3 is CSARFLVGETQYF. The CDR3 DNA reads TGCAGTGCTAGGTTTTTAGTCGGAGAGACCCAGTACTTC.